The 26 T cell receptor beta chains reported below all come from one sample, sequenced in a study of cytomegalovirus exposure and HLA in healthy donors. Libraries were prepared by immunoSEQ multiplex PCR; TCRdb keeps only in-frame clonotypes and omits some of them. The table has approximately 65,000 clones, over 95% seen once; the top ten hold roughly 5%. Source material: PBMCs. These receptors were obtained from a woman aged 18-35 years in good health and CMV-seropositive.

The V gene is TRBV29-1, the J gene TRBJ2-1; 9 bases align to TRBD2. The CDR3 consists of 15 residues. Germline V lookup: CDR1 SQVTM, CDR2 ANQGSEA. Trimming at V came to 7 bases and at J to 9 bases, leaving 16 bases not matched to a gene. The CDR3 DNA is TGCAGCGAGCCGGGACTAGCTCTCCCCCACAGTGAGCAGTTCTTC. Translation gives CSEPGLALPHSEQFF.

V is TRBV10-3 and J is TRBJ2-4, with 11 positions matching TRBD2. The germline V gene encodes CDR1 ENHRY and CDR2 SYGVKD. This CDR3 contains 17 residues. V was pared by 2 bases and J by 1 base, with 4 bases of the junction left unmatched. CDR3 sequence: CAISEGLAGGAKNIQYF. CDR3 in DNA: TGTGCCATCAGTGAGGGACTAGCGGGTGGGGCCAAAAACATTCAGTACTTC.

The V and J genes are TRBV19 and TRBJ2-7, with 12 bases lining up with TRBD1. CDR1 and CDR2 from the germline V gene are LNHDA and SQIVND (reference sequence). The trim removed 3 bases at V and 5 bases at J, leaving 8 bases unmatched. CDR3 length: 16 residues. The CDR3, as DNA: TGTGCCAGTAGTATTCCCCCGGGACAGGGGGCTGACGAGCAGTACTTC. Translating gives CASSIPPGQGADEQYF.

Of note for this clone: The identical CDR3 is also encoded by other nucleotide sequences in the sample. V gene TRBV28 combines with J gene TRBJ1-1; 8 bases match TRBD1. The CDR3 is 14 residues long. The V gene end was trimmed by 5 bases and the J gene end by 1 base; junction bases not matched to a gene: 3. In germline, CDR1 is MDHEN, CDR2 SYDVKM. The CDR3 region is CASSLGTGNTEAFF. CDR3 nucleotide sequence: TGTGCCAGCAGTCTAGGGACAGGGAACACTGAAGCTTTCTTT.

The chain combines TRBV7-8 with TRBJ2-3, with 10 nucleotides matching TRBD2. The germline CDR1 and CDR2 sequences are SGHVS and FQNEAQ. V was clipped by 1 base and J by 1 base; unmatched bases: 5. The CDR3 is 17 residues long. The CDR3 DNA follows: TGTGCCAGCAGCTTAGAGCCTAGCGGGAGAGGCACAGATACGCAGTATTTT. It is translated as CASSLEPSGRGTDTQYF.

The chain uses TRBV7-8 and TRBJ1-2; D is undetermined. From germline, CDR1 is SGHVS and CDR2 FQNEAQ. The length of the CDR3 is 14 residues. V lost 5 bases, J lost 6 bases, and 16 bases lay in between. CDR3 coding DNA: TGTGCCAGCAGCCCCGATAGGGTTAGCGATGGCTACACCTTC. Residues: CASSPDRVSDGYTF.

This clone occurred a few times. The CDR3 DNA sequence: TGTGCCAGCAGGGGCGCCGGGACAGGGGTGTCCTACGAGCAGTACTTC. It yields the protein CASRGAGTGVSYEQYF. V gene TRBV5-5 combines with J gene TRBJ2-7; 10 positions agree with TRBD1. The V segment lost 5 bases and the J segment 1 base; nucleotides outside the gene matches: 9. Germline V gene lookup returns CDR1 SGHKS and CDR2 YYEKEE (reference sequence). The CDR3 loop spans 16 amino acids.

The chain has TRBV6-1 and TRBJ2-5, with D perhaps TRBD1 (7 bases). The ends were cut back, 4 bases at V and 0 bases at J, with 15 bases in the middle. The CDR3 runs to 16 residues. Germline CDR1 MNHNS, CDR2 SASEGT. The DNA of the CDR3 is TGTGCCAGCAGTGGCGGGACAGAGGGGTACCAAGAGACCCAGTACTTC. Protein: CASSGGTEGYQETQYF.

This chain uses TRBV2 with TRBJ2-1; D unresolved. This CDR3 region has 16 residues. Germline V gives CDR1 SNHLY, CDR2 FYNNEI. The ends were cut back, 2 bases at V and 0 bases at J, with 11 bases in the middle. The CDR3 DNA reads as TGTGCCAGCAGTGAACCCGTTGAGAGCTCCTACAATGAGCAGTTCTTC. Amino acids: CASSEPVESSYNEQFF.

The chain combines TRBV6-6 with TRBJ2-7; TRBD1 might be the D (6 bases). Per germline, CDR1 MNHNY and CDR2 SVGAGI (reference sequence). The CDR3 length is 13 residues. Trimming shortened V by 8 bases and J by 2 bases, and 13 bases separated the two germline ends. As DNA, the CDR3 is TGTGCCAGCCTCGGACAGCAAACCTACGAGCAGTACTTC. Translation gives CASLGQQTYEQYF.

V and J are TRBV6-5 and TRBJ2-2; tentative D call: TRBD1 (6 bases). Trimming took off 2 bases at V and 4 bases at J, with 11 bases between the two ends. Looked up from germline, CDR1 is MNHEY and CDR2 is SVGAGI. The CDR3 covers 15 residues. CDR3 amino acids: CASSYARGSTGELFF. The CDR3, as DNA: TGTGCCAGCAGTTACGCCAGGGGATCCACCGGGGAGCTGTTTTTT.

The rearrangement joins TRBV10-3 to TRBJ2-1; D gene ambiguous. This CDR3 has 13 amino acids. Trimming took 4 bases from V and 6 from J, leaving 10 bases between them. The germline V gene has CDR1 ENHRY and CDR2 SYGVKD. CDR3 bases: TGTGCCATCAGTGGGGCCAGCATCAATGAGCAGTTCTTC. Protein product: CAISGASINEQFF.

This rearrangement joins TRBV6-6 to TRBJ2-5; the match to TRBD2 covers 12 bases. The V segment lost 2 bases and the J segment 4 bases; nucleotides outside the gene matches: 2. The germline gives CDR1 MNHNY, CDR2 SVGAGI (reference sequence). This CDR3 spans 15 amino acids. The CDR3 loop is CASSYETSGRETQYF. The CDR3, as DNA: TGTGCCAGCAGTTACGAGACTAGCGGGAGAGAGACCCAGTACTTC.

The rearrangement links TRBV6-5 to TRBJ2-7; 8 positions agree with TRBD1. Germline V gene data show CDR1 as MNHEY and CDR2 as SVGAGI. After removal of 0 bases from V and 6 bases from J, the junction contained 4 bases not matched to a gene. The CDR3 consists of 14 residues. The CDR3 region has the DNA TGTGCCAGCAGTTACTCCATTGACAGGGGCGAGCAGTACTTC. This gives the protein CASSYSIDRGEQYF.

The rearrangement links TRBV19 to TRBJ2-1, with D maybe TRBD2 (5 bases). In germline, CDR1 is LNHDA, CDR2 SQIVND (reference sequence). V was cut by 9 bases and J by 5 bases, with 17 bases left in between. The CDR3 runs to 14 residues. As DNA, the CDR3 is TGTGCCAGCCAACGGAGGACTCCCGACAATGAGCAGTTCTTC. This codes for CASQRRTPDNEQFF.

The V call is TRBV9, the J call TRBJ2-7, with 9 nucleotides matching TRBD1. The CDR3 spans 13 residues. V gave up 4 bases and J gave up 4 bases; unmatched junction bases: 3. Per germline, CDR1 SGDLS and CDR2 YYNGEE. The CDR3 DNA follows: TGTGCCAGCAGCTCACAGGGGGCTTACGAGCAGTACTTC. Protein sequence: CASSSQGAYEQYF. Supplemented by reference TRBV9 and TRBJ2-7, the full variable domain reads DSGVTQTPKHLITATGQRVTLRCSPRSGDLSVYWYQQSLDQGLQFLIQYYNGEERAKGNILERFSAQQFPDLHSELNLSSLELGDSALYFCASSSQGAYEQYFGPGTRLTVT.

The chain uses TRBV2 and TRBJ2-3, with TRBD2 matching 10 bases. Trimming at V came to 4 bases and at J to 9 bases, leaving 16 bases not matched to a gene. Germline CDR1 is SNHLY and CDR2 is FYNNEI. The CDR3 has 17 residues. CDR3 DNA: TGTGCCAGCAGTGTATGGATGATGGCTAGCGGGAGTGAAACGCAGTATTTT. Protein: CASSVWMMASGSETQYF.

This clone was seen just once. This chain joins TRBV6-4 and TRBJ2-1; D possibly corresponds to TRBD2 (6 bases). Germline V CDR1 and CDR2: MRHNA, SNTAGT. V gave up 2 bases and J gave up 9 bases, with 11 bases separating them. The CDR3 has 13 residues. The CDR3 protein is CASSDRGSTEQFF. The CDR3 DNA is TGTGCCAGCAGTGACCGGGGGAGCACTGAGCAGTTCTTC.

The CDR3 sequence is CASSLDRVNEKLFF. The CDR3 region has the DNA TGCGCCAGCAGCCTTGACAGGGTAAATGAAAAACTGTTTTTT. The genes are TRBV5-1 and TRBJ1-4; 7 positions agree with TRBD1. V lost 4 bases, J lost 5 bases, and 5 bases stayed unmatched. The CDR3 contains 14 residues. Germline-derived CDR1 and CDR2 are SGHRS and YFSETQ.

J is TRBJ2-1 and V is TRBV2; no firm D call. In germline, CDR1 is SNHLY, CDR2 FYNNEI. This CDR3 contains 13 residues. V dropped 4 bases and J dropped 10 bases, with 14 bases sitting between them. The CDR3 sequence: CASSGTGPREQFF. The CDR3 nucleotides are TGTGCCAGCAGTGGAACTGGGCCTCGGGAGCAGTTCTTC.

This clone was counted once. The chain combines TRBV11-2 with TRBJ2-2, with TRBD2 matching over 8 bases. Germline values: CDR1 SGHAT, CDR2 FQNNGV. The CDR3 consists of 17 residues. V shed 5 bases, J shed 5 bases, and the junction held 13 bases outside the gene matches. Written as DNA, the CDR3 is TGTGCCAGCAGCCCATCGGGACTAGTACTTGTTACCGGGGAGCTGTTTTTT. This sequence encodes CASSPSGLVLVTGELFF. The full variable domain, in which reference TRBV11-2 and TRBJ2-2 provide the parts outside the CDR3, is EAGVAQSPRYKIIEKRQSVAFWCNPISGHATLYWYQQILGQGPKLLIQFQNNGVVDDSQLPKDRFSAERLKGVDSTLKIQPAKLEDSAVYLCASSPSGLVLVTGELFFGEGSRLTVL.

The chain recombines TRBV4-3 with TRBJ2-2; 9 bases map to TRBD1. V lost 2 bases to trimming and J lost 4 bases; unmatched junction nucleotides: 8. The CDR3 runs 17 residues. From germline, CDR1 is LGHNA and CDR2 YSLEER. CDR3 amino acids: CASSQQGQGSPTGELFF. The DNA for the CDR3 is TGCGCCAGCAGCCAACAAGGACAGGGGAGTCCCACCGGGGAGCTGTTTTTT.

The rearrangement uses TRBV18 and TRBJ2-1; D not resolved. This CDR3 has 11 residues. The V and J ends lost 3 bases and 8 bases respectively, with 5 bases between them. Germline assignment: CDR1 KGHSH and CDR2 LQKENI. CDR3: CASSPIDEQFF. The CDR3 DNA follows: TGTGCCAGCTCACCTATCGATGAGCAGTTCTTC.

The chain couples TRBV4-3 to TRBJ2-2; the D is unclear. The germline CDR1 and CDR2 sequences are LGHNA and YSLEER. CDR3 length: 15 amino acids. V lost 2 bases, J lost 0 bases, and 7 bases lay in between. The CDR3 loop is CASSQYVANTGELFF. DNA for the CDR3: TGCGCCAGCAGCCAATATGTTGCGAACACCGGGGAGCTGTTTTTT.

The genes are TRBV7-8 and TRBJ2-7; weak D call: TRBD1 (5 bases). The CDR3 is 16 amino acids. Germline V gene sequence: CDR1 SGHVS, CDR2 FQNEAQ. Trimming left V 1 base short and J 0 bases short, with 13 bases between. The CDR3 DNA is TGTGCCAGCAGCTTAGAATACAGGACCCTCTCCTACGAGCAGTACTTC. Amino acids: CASSLEYRTLSYEQYF. Complete variable domain (other parts from reference TRBV7-8 and TRBJ2-7): GAGVSQSPRYKVAKRGQDVALRCDPISGHVSLFWYQQALGQGPEFLTYFQNEAQLDKSGLPSDRFFAERPEGSVSTLKIQRTQQEDSAVYLCASSLEYRTLSYEQYFGPGTRLTVT.

The chain has TRBV6-1 and TRBJ2-7, with D possibly matching TRBD1 (6 bases). Deletions cut 2 bases from V and 9 bases from J, with 8 bases between. The CDR3 is made up of 11 amino acids. CDR1 and CDR2 (germline): MNHNS, SASEGT. The chain's CDR3 is CASSELRGQYF. The CDR3 coding sequence is TGTGCCAGCAGTGAACTCAGGGGGCAGTACTTC.